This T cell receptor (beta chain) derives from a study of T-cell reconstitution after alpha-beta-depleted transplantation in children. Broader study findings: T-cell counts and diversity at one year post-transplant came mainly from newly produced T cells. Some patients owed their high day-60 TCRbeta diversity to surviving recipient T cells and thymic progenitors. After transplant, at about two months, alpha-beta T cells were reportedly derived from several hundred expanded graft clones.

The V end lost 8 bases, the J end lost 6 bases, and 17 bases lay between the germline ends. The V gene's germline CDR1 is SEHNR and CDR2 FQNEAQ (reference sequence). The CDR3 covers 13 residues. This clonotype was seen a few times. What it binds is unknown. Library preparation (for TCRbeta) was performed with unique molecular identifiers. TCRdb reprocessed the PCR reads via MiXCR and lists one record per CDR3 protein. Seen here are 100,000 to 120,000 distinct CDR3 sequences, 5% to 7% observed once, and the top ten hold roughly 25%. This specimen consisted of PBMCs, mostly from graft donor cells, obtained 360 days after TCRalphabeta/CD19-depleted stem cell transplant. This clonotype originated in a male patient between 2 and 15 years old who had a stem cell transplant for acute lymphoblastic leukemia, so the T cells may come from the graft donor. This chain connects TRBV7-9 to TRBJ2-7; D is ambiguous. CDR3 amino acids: CASVDGPSLEQYF. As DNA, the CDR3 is TGTGCCAGCGTCGACGGACCCTCCCTCGAGCAGTACTTC.